The clone carrying this TCR beta chain has a single count. These data come from a study of blood T cells in healthy people across ages. A second about 7 to 12 cycle PCR used barcoded and J-beta primers. Each CDR3 protein gets one entry after TCRdb re-called the 5' RACE reads with MiXCR. The data contain almost 800,000 distinct CDR3 sequences, 58% of them singletons. Those donating, healthy Caucasian individuals from Russia, were aged 6 to 90. A minimum of 7 million PBMCs was isolated per sample. CDR3 size: 15 residues. Germline assignment: CDR1 SGHRS and CDR2 YFSETQ. The ends lost 6 bases at V and 5 bases at J; junction bases unmatched: 9.

The sequenced sample was blood. The chain combines TRBV5-1 with TRBJ2-1; TRBD1 agrees at 9 bases. The origin of this receptor is a man aged 30 to 45 in good health. The CDR3 region is CASIEGQGTHNEQFF. The CDR3 nucleotides read TGCGCCAGCATCGAGGGACAGGGTACCCACAATGAGCAGTTCTTC.